The T cell receptor (beta chain) under discussion was sequenced for a study of blood T cells in healthy people across ages. A sample-barcoded 5' primer and a J-beta primer mix were used in a second PCR of roughly 7 to 11 cycles. Each CDR3 protein is one row after TCRdb ran MiXCR on the 5' RACE reads. The sample contains some 1.5 million distinct CDR3 sequences, roughly 43% of which appear only once. This clonotype turned up a few times. Looked up from germline, CDR1 is MNHEY and CDR2 is SMNVEV (reference sequence). The CDR3 loop spans 17 amino acids. The junction had 9 bases not matched to a gene; V was cut back by 4 bases and J by 3 bases.

The TCR was taken from a woman aged 18-29 years in good health. V is TRBV27 and J is TRBJ2-3; the match to TRBD2 covers 11 bases. Input material: blood. CDR3 in amino acids: CASSSISLAGVTDTQYF. In DNA, the CDR3 is TGTGCCAGCAGTTCCATCTCACTAGCGGGAGTTACAGATACGCAGTATTTT.